These 30 T cell receptor beta chains originate from one sample sequenced in a study of immune evolution from preneoplasia to lung adenocarcinoma. Using immunoSEQ multiplex PCR, the repertoire was profiled, and TCRdb retains in-frame clones only, with some absent. The sample shows 10,000 or so clones, around 80% of them seen only once. Sample: FFPE lung adenocarcinoma in situ tissue. Receptors were obtained from a person aged 60 to 80 with lung adenocarcinoma.

The rearrangement uses TRBV6-1 and TRBJ1-1; 7 positions agree with TRBD1. Germline CDR1 MNHNS, CDR2 SASEGT. Trimming at V came to 9 bases and at J to 0 bases, leaving 4 bases not matched to a gene. The CDR3 covers 13 residues. Here the CDR3 reads CASDREVNTEAFF. In nucleotides, the CDR3 is TGTGCCAGTGACAGGGAAGTGAACACTGAAGCTTTCTTT.

V gene TRBV18 combines with J gene TRBJ2-3, with D possibly matching TRBD1 (6 bases). The V end was cut by 3 bases, the J end by 1 base, with 14 bases between. CDR3 length: 16 amino acids. CDR1 is KGHSH and CDR2 is LQKENI in the germline V gene. The CDR3: CASSPQRGFGTDTQYF. For the CDR3, the DNA is TGTGCCAGCTCACCTCAGAGGGGGTTCGGCACAGATACGCAGTATTTT.

The chain carries TRBV7-6 and TRBJ2-5, with 8 bases lining up with TRBD1. The CDR3 contains 13 residues. In germline, CDR1 is SGHVS, CDR2 FNYEAQ. Trimming cost V 6 bases and J 3 bases; bases outside gene matches: 3. The CDR3: CASSWTGKETQYF. In DNA, the CDR3 is TGTGCCAGCAGTTGGACAGGGAAAGAGACCCAGTACTTC.

The chain recombines TRBV7-9 with TRBJ1-2, with 8 bases lining up with TRBD1. The germline V gene has CDR1 SEHNR and CDR2 FQNEAQ (reference sequence). The CDR3 totals 12 residues. Losses at the gene ends were 1 base for V and 12 bases for J; bases not matched to a gene: 4. The CDR3: CASSLGAGGNTF. In DNA form, the CDR3 reads TGTGCCAGCAGCTTAGGGGCAGGGGGCAACACCTTC.

The rearrangement links TRBV9 to TRBJ2-6, with TRBD1 as a possible D gene (6 bases). Germline V gene sequence: CDR1 SGDLS, CDR2 YYNGEE. V was pared by 4 bases and J by 13 bases, with 21 bases between. CDR3 size: 15 residues. CDR3 region: CASSPRNGKDRVLTF. CDR3 bases: TGTGCCAGCAGCCCAAGGAACGGAAAGGACAGAGTCCTGACTTTC.

The chain recombines TRBV7-2 with TRBJ1-2, with 7 bases aligning to TRBD1. J gave up 2 bases and V 5 bases, and 8 bases lay outside the gene matches. The CDR3 contains 15 residues. Germline CDR1 is SGHTA and CDR2 is FQGNSA. CDR3 amino acids: CASSPTGTANYGYTF. DNA for the CDR3: TGTGCCAGCAGCCCCACCGGGACAGCCAACTATGGCTACACCTTC.

V and J are TRBV9 and TRBJ1-6; D uncertain. The germline CDR1 and CDR2 sequences are SGDLS and YYNGEE. The ends were cut back, 2 bases at V and 5 bases at J, with 8 bases in the middle. The CDR3 runs 14 residues. The CDR3 loop is CASSVSVDNSPLHF. The DNA for the CDR3 is TGTGCCAGCAGCGTTTCTGTTGATAATTCACCCCTCCACTTT.

DNA of the CDR3: TGTGCCAGCAGCTGGAGGGGGACTCCAACGAGATTATGGTCGGTTGGCTACACCTTC. The encoded protein is CASSWRGTPTRLWSVGYTF. This chain connects TRBV13 to TRBJ1-2; D may be TRBD1 (6 bases). The CDR3 has 19 amino acids. Germline V gives CDR1 PRHDT, CDR2 FYEKMQ (reference sequence). V lost 4 bases and J lost 7, with 31 bases in between.

This chain links TRBV19 with TRBJ1-1, with D maybe TRBD1 (5 bases). CDR1 LNHDA and CDR2 SQIVND come from the germline V gene (reference sequence). Trimming shortened V by 6 bases and J by 8 bases, and 19 bases separated the two germline ends. The CDR3 contains 14 residues. The DNA for the CDR3 is TGTGCCAGTAGAAACGATCCGGGGGGGTCCGAAGCTTTCTTT. Encoded protein: CASRNDPGGSEAFF.

This clone was picked up one time. Here the CDR3 DNA reads TGTGCCAGCAGTTCGGACAGGGCAAACTATGGCTACACCTTC. Its protein product is CASSSDRANYGYTF. This sequence joins TRBV27 and TRBJ1-2; 8 nucleotides match TRBD1. The V gene end was trimmed by 4 bases and the J gene end by 2 bases; junction bases not matched to a gene: 3. Germline V gives CDR1 MNHEY, CDR2 SMNVEV (reference sequence). CDR3 size: 14 residues.

The rearrangement uses TRBV4-3 and TRBJ2-7, with 13 nucleotides matching TRBD2. CDR1 and CDR2 (germline): LGHNA, YSLEER. The CDR3 covers 15 residues. V trimming: 4 bases; J trimming: 7 bases; junction bases outside the gene matches: 7. CDR3 sequence (DNA): TGCGCCAGCAGCCTAACTAGCGGGGGGGCCGGAGAGCAGTACTTC. Protein: CASSLTSGGAGEQYF.

V and J are TRBV2 and TRBJ1-1; no firm D call. Trimming removed 5 bases from V and 6 bases from J, with 19 bases in between. CDR1 and CDR2 (germline): SNHLY, FYNNEI. This CDR3 region has 15 residues. For the CDR3, the DNA is TGTGCCAGCAGTTCGTCCCTGGCCCAACGGGCTGAAGCTTTCTTT. Its protein product is CASSSSLAQRAEAFF.

This clone was counted a single time. V is TRBV11-2 and J is TRBJ1-3; 7 nucleotides agree with TRBD1. Looked up from germline, CDR1 is SGHAT and CDR2 is FQNNGV. Germline trimming cut 5 bases from V and 5 bases from J; bases unmatched to any gene: 6. The CDR3 has 14 residues. The CDR3 reads CASSPDRRRNTIYF. The CDR3 nucleotides read TGTGCCAGCAGCCCGGACAGGAGACGAAACACCATATATTTT. Using reference TRBV11-2 and TRBJ1-3 for the parts outside the CDR3, the full variable domain is EAGVAQSPRYKIIEKRQSVAFWCNPISGHATLYWYQQILGQGPKLLIQFQNNGVVDDSQLPKDRFSAERLKGVDSTLKIQPAKLEDSAVYLCASSPDRRRNTIYFGEGSWLTVV.

The sample holds a few counts of this clone. The V and J genes are TRBV5-4 and TRBJ1-2; D is uncertain. Trimming took 0 bases from V and 6 from J, leaving 9 bases between them. From germline, CDR1 is SGHNT and CDR2 YYREEE (reference sequence). The CDR3 totals 13 residues. The CDR3 nucleotides read TGTGCCAGCAGCTTGGAGCAAATGGATGGCTACACCTTC. Its translation: CASSLEQMDGYTF.

J is TRBJ2-5 and V is TRBV6-5; tentatively, D is TRBD2 (6 bases). From germline, CDR1 is MNHEY and CDR2 SVGAGI. The CDR3 is made up of 15 amino acids. The V end was cut by 0 bases, the J end by 5 bases, with 13 bases between. The DNA for the CDR3 is TGTGCCAGCAGTTACTCGGCCGGCGGGGTCGAGACCCAGTACTTC. As protein: CASSYSAGGVETQYF.

The rearrangement uses TRBV7-3 and TRBJ1-1; D unclear. Trimming left V 5 bases short and J 1 base short, with 14 bases between. Germline loops: CDR1 SGHTA, CDR2 FQGTGA. The CDR3 totals 15 residues. In DNA form, the CDR3 reads TGTGCCAGCAGCCGGCGGGCAGGAGAGAACACTGAAGCTTTCTTT. This gives the protein CASSRRAGENTEAFF. The variable domain in full, completed from reference TRBV7-3 and TRBJ1-1, reads GAGVSQTPSNKVTEKGKYVELRCDPISGHTALYWYRQSLGQGPEFLIYFQGTGAADDSGLPNDRFFAVRPEGSVSTLKIQRTERGDSAVYLCASSRRAGENTEAFFGQGTRLTVV.

The CDR3 DNA sequence: TGTGCCAGCAGGCCGTCGTTTAGCAATCAGCCCCAGCATTTT. Amino acids: CASRPSFSNQPQHF. The rearrangement uses TRBV6-6 and TRBJ1-5; D gene uncertain. Germline lookup yields CDR1 MNHNY and CDR2 SVGAGI (reference sequence). Trimming left V 6 bases short and J 0 bases short, with 9 bases between. The CDR3 has 14 amino acids.

The chain is built from TRBV30 and TRBJ2-7, with D tentatively TRBD1 or TRBD2 (5 bases each). Trimming stripped 3 bases from V and 4 bases from J, with 7 bases between. CDR3 length: 11 amino acids. Per the germline V gene, CDR1 is GTSNPN and CDR2 is SVGIG (reference sequence). The CDR3 region has the DNA TGTGCCTGGAGCGGGGCGTACGAGCAGTACTTC. It yields the protein CAWSGAYEQYF.

The chain combines TRBV11-2 with TRBJ2-6; a possible D gene is TRBD1 (5 bases). Trimming removed 0 bases at V and 2 bases at J, with 17 bases between. This CDR3 is 19 amino acids long. CDR1 and CDR2 (germline): SGHAT, FQNNGV. CDR3 nucleotides: TGTGCCAGCAGCTTAGATCTGAAGGGAACAGGAGCTGGGGCCAACGTCCTGACTTTC. It encodes CASSLDLKGTGAGANVLTF.

The rearrangement joins TRBV5-1 to TRBJ2-3; 8 positions match TRBD2. J lost 1 base, V lost 5 bases, and 3 bases had no gene match. Germline values: CDR1 SGHRS, CDR2 YFSETQ. The CDR3 loop spans 14 amino acids. The CDR3 nucleotides read TGCGCCAGCAGTCGGGGGGGCCGCACAGATACGCAGTATTTT. It is translated as CASSRGGRTDTQYF.

The rearrangement uses TRBV7-2 and TRBJ2-1; tentatively, D is TRBD1 or TRBD2 (8 bases each). Germline assignment: CDR1 SGHTA and CDR2 FQGNSA. The CDR3 contains 15 residues. Trimming took off 7 bases at V and 7 bases at J, with 20 bases between the two ends. CDR3 sequence: CASTRGGDRRNEQFF. The CDR3 nucleotides read TGTGCCAGCACCCGGGGGGGGGACAGGCGAAATGAGCAGTTCTTC.

V usage is TRBV5-4 and J usage is TRBJ2-7, with D possibly TRBD1 on 5 matching bases. Trimming removed 3 bases from V and 3 bases from J, with 19 bases in between. Germline loops: CDR1 SGHNT, CDR2 YYREEE (reference sequence). This CDR3 contains 16 residues. CDR3 in amino acids: CASSYTSGIRNYEQYF. The CDR3 nucleotides read TGTGCCAGCAGCTACACATCAGGGATACGAAACTACGAGCAGTACTTC.

The chain uses TRBV11-2 and TRBJ2-1; D not certain. Between the trimmed V and J ends, which lost 2 bases and 5 bases, there was a span of 10 bases. Germline values: CDR1 SGHAT, CDR2 FQNNGV. The CDR3 length is 14 residues. The CDR3 sequence is CASSLLGRDNEQFF. DNA for the CDR3: TGTGCCAGCAGCTTACTTGGTCGGGACAATGAGCAGTTCTTC.

This clone was counted between two and nine times. V is TRBV19 and J is TRBJ1-5; 10 bases are a match to TRBD1. The V and J ends lost 2 bases and 7 bases, in that order; junction bases with no gene match: 14. This CDR3 comprises 18 residues. Germline V gene data show CDR1 as LNHDA and CDR2 as SQIVND (reference sequence). In DNA, the CDR3 is TGTGCCAGTAGTATATTCCCCCCTCAGGACAGGGGGGGCCAGCCCCAGCATTTT. It specifies CASSIFPPQDRGGQPQHF.

The chain carries TRBV2 and TRBJ2-2; D not certain. Germline CDR1 is SNHLY and CDR2 is FYNNEI. The length of the CDR3 is 16 residues. The germline V and J ends were trimmed by 6 bases and 5 bases, with 19 bases remaining between them. The CDR3 DNA sequence: TGTGCCAGCAGGCCTCTGGGCGACACTGGGACCGGGGAGCTGTTTTTT. It codes for CASRPLGDTGTGELFF.

The sample holds a few counts of this clone. V is TRBV12-5 and J is TRBJ1-1; D is perhaps TRBD1 (5 bases). In germline, CDR1 is LGHNT, CDR2 FRNRAP. Trimming cost V 5 bases and J 6 bases, with 10 bases left between them. CDR3 length: 12 residues. Here the CDR3 DNA reads TGTGCTAGTGGTATGGGACCGTCTGAAGCTTTCTTT. This gives the protein CASGMGPSEAFF.

This clone has just a few counts. The CDR3 here is CTGQGKTYEQYF. The DNA for the CDR3 is TGTACAGGACAGGGAAAAACCTACGAGCAGTACTTC. The V call is TRBV30, the J call TRBJ2-7, with 8 bases fitting TRBD1. The length of the CDR3 is 12 residues. In germline, CDR1 is GTSNPN, CDR2 SVGIG (reference sequence).

The V and J genes are TRBV11-2 and TRBJ1-4; the D gene is possibly TRBD1 (6 bases). V was trimmed by 2 bases and J by 3 bases, leaving 7 bases between them. This CDR3 region has 14 residues. The germline V gene encodes CDR1 SGHAT and CDR2 FQNNGV. As DNA, the CDR3 is TGTGCCAGCAGCTTAACAGGGTCTAATGAAAAACTGTTTTTT. Translation: CASSLTGSNEKLFF.

This clone was seen a single time. The rearrangement joins TRBV9 to TRBJ2-2, with a possible D match to TRBD2 (7 bases). Germline V gene lookup returns CDR1 SGDLS and CDR2 YYNGEE. CDR3 length equals 17 residues. Between the trimmed V and J ends, which lost 0 bases and 3 bases, there was a span of 15 bases. CDR3 sequence: CASSVGGGAMDTGELFF. The CDR3 DNA follows: TGTGCCAGCAGCGTAGGTGGGGGGGCTATGGACACCGGGGAGCTGTTTTTT.

The rearrangement joins TRBV7-2 to TRBJ2-7, with no clear D. The CDR3 has 13 amino acids. V was shortened by 1 base and J by 5 bases, with 9 bases between the two germline ends. Per the germline V gene, CDR1 is SGHTA and CDR2 is FQGNSA. For the CDR3, the DNA is TGTGCCAGCAGCTTAGTAGGACGCGACGAGCAGTACTTC. It is translated as CASSLVGRDEQYF.